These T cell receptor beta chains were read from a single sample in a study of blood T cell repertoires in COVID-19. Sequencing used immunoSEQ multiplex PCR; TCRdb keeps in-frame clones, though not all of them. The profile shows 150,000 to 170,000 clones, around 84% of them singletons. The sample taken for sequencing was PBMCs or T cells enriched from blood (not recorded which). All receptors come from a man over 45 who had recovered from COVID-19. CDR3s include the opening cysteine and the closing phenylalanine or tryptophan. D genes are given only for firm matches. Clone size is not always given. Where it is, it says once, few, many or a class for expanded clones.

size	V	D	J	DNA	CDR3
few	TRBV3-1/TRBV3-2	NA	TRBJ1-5	TGTGCCAGCAGCCAATCAGGGTACAGCAATCAGCCCCAGCATTTT	CASSQSGYSNQPQHF
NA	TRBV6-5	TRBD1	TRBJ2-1	TGTGCCAGCAGATATACCGGGACAGCGTACAATGAGCAGTTCTTC	CASRYTGTAYNEQFF
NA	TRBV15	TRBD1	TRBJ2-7	TGTGCCACCAGCAGAGATTACGCGGACAGGCCTTACGAGCAGTACTTC	CATSRDYADRPYEQYF
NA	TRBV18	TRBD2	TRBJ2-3	TGTGCCAGCTCACCACTTCGACTAGCGGGGGACCCAGGTACGCAGTATTTT	CASSPLRLAGDPGTQYF
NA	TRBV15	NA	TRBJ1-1	TGTGCCACCAGCACTGGGCTTTGGACTGAAGCTTTCTTT	CATSTGLWTEAFF
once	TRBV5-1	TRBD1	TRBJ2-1	TGCGCCAGCAGCGGGAGACAGGGGACACAAAATGAGCAGTTCTTC	CASSGRQGTQNEQFF
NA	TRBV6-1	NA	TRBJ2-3	TGTGCCAGCAGTGATCTGGCAAGGGGGGGTACGCAGTATTTT	CASSDLARGGTQYF
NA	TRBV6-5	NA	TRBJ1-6	TGTGCCAGCAGTCAGGCCGGGACGGGAGCCTCACCCCTCCACTTT	CASSQAGTGASPLHF
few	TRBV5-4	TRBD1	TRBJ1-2	TGTGCCAGCAGCTTGGTAACGACAGGGGGCTATGGCTACACCTTC	CASSLVTTGGYGYTF
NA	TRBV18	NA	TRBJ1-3	TGTGCCAGCTCACCAGGGGCACAGGTGAACTCTGGAAACACCATATATTTT	CASSPGAQVNSGNTIYF
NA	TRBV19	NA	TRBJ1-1	TGTGCCAGTAGCGTGACACGGTTGAACACTGAAGCTTTCTTT	CASSVTRLNTEAFF
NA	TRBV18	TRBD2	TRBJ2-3	TGTGCCAGCTCACCAGGAGGCGGGGGGGCTGATGGTGATACGCAGTATTTT	CASSPGGGGADGDTQYF
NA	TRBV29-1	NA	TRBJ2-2	TGCAGCGTTGAGGGGCCTACTCGGGGGACCGACGGGGAGCTGTTTTTT	CSVEGPTRGTDGELFF
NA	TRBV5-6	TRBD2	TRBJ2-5	TGTGCCAGCAGCCTGAACCCCCTAGCGGGGAACCAAGAGACCCAGTACTTC	CASSLNPLAGNQETQYF
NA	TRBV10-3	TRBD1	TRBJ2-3	TGTGCCATCAGTGAGGGCGGACAGGGCACAGATACGCAGTATTTT	CAISEGGQGTDTQYF
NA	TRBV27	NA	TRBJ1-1	TGTGCCAGCAGTCCCCCAGGGGCCCCCTCAGTCGCTGAAGCTTTCTTT	CASSPPGAPSVAEAFF
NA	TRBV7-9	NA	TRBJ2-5	TGTGCCAGCAGCTTATCGGGTATATCGGAGACCCAGTACTTC	CASSLSGISETQYF
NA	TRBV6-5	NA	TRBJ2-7	TGTGCCAGCAGTTACTCCCCAGTATCCTACGAGCAGTACTTC	CASSYSPVSYEQYF
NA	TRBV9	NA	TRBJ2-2	TGTGCCAGCAGCGCACTAGGAGGGGTCACCGGGGAGCTGTTTTTT	CASSALGGVTGELFF
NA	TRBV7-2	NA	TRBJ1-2	TGTGCCAGCAGCTTAGCAGGGGGGGGCTATGGCTACACCTTC	CASSLAGGGYGYTF
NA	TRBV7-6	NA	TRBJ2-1	TGTGCCAGCAGCCGAAGAAGTCACGGCTCCTACAATGAGCAGTTCTTC	CASSRRSHGSYNEQFF
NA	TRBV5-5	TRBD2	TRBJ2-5	TGTGCCAGCAGCTTAGCCACTAGCGGGGTGAGAAAGACCCAGTACTTC	CASSLATSGVRKTQYF
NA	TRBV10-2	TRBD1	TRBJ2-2	TGCGCCACCTCTTCCTCGGGACAGTCAACTTTCGCGAACACCGGGGAGCTGTTTTTT	CATSSSGQSTFANTGELFF
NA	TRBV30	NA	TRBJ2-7	TGTGCCTGGAGACAGGGTTCCTACGAGCAGTACTTC	CAWRQGSYEQYF
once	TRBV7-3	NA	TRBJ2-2	TGTGCCAGCAGCTTAAGGTTTGGGACACGTACGAACACCGGGGAGCTGTTTTTT	CASSLRFGTRTNTGELFF
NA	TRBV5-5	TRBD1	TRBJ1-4	TGTGCCAGCAGCTTGGACAGGGGGGAAAAACTGTTTTTT	CASSLDRGEKLFF
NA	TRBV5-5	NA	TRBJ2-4	TGTGCCAGCGGAACATCCGGCGGCATTCAGTACTTC	CASGTSGGIQYF
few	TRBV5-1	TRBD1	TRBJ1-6	TGCGCCAGCAGCTTGGGGACAGGGCCCACGGATTCACCCCTCCACTTT	CASSLGTGPTDSPLHF
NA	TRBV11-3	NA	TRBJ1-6	TGTGCCAGCAGCCCGACACCGACCAATAATTCACCCCTCCACTTT	CASSPTPTNNSPLHF
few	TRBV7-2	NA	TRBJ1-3	TGTGCCAGCAGCTTAGCGGGGGCACGTACTGGAAACACCATATATTTT	CASSLAGARTGNTIYF
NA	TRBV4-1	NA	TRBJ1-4	TGCGCCAGCAGCCAAGAAGGGCGGGGCAGGTCCACAGACCTGAGGGAAAAACTGTTTTTT	CASSQEGRGRSTDLREKLFF
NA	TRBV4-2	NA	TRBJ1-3	TGTGCCAGCAGCCAAGGGGGCGGAAAACTTGGAAACACCATATATTTT	CASSQGGGKLGNTIYF
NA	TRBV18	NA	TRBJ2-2	TGTGCCAGCTCACCACCGAGTCTAGCCGCCACCGGGGAGCTGTTTTTT	CASSPPSLAATGELFF
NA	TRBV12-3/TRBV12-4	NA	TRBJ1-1	TGTGCCAGCAGTTACGGAGTGAACACTGAAGCTTTCTTT	CASSYGVNTEAFF
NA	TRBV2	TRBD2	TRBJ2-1	TGTGCCAGCAGGGGGGGACTAGCACAGAATGAGCAGTTCTTC	CASRGGLAQNEQFF
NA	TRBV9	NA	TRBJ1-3	TGTGCCAGCAGCCTTACCACAGGGACTGGAAACACCATATATTTT	CASSLTTGTGNTIYF
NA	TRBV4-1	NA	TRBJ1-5	TGCGCCAGCAGCCAAGGGGGGCAGAGTAGCAATCAGCCCCAGCATTTT	CASSQGGQSSNQPQHF
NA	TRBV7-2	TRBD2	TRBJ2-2	TGTGCCAGCAGCTTAGCCGGACTAGCGGGGCAAGCGAACACCGGGGAGCTGTTTTTT	CASSLAGLAGQANTGELFF
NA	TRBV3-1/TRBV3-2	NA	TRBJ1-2	TGTGCCAGCAGCCGGGACTCGGACGGCTATGGCTACACCTTC	CASSRDSDGYGYTF
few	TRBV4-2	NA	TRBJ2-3	TGTGCCAGCAGCCAAGATGTCGGGCGGGCAGATACGCAGTATTTT	CASSQDVGRADTQYF
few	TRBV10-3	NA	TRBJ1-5	TGTGCCATCAGTGAGTCACAGCGGGCAGGGAGTGTGCATTTT	CAISESQRAGSVHF
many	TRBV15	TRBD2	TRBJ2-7	TGTGCCACCAGCAGAGATAGGGGAGGGAGCTACGAGCAGTACTTC	CATSRDRGGSYEQYF
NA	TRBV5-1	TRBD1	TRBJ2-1	TGCGCCAGCAGCTTTCTAGGCTGGGGACAGGGTTTGAATGAGCAGTTCTTC	CASSFLGWGQGLNEQFF
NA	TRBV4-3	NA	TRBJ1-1	TGCGCCAGCAGCCAATCGTTGAACACTGAAGCTTTCTTT	CASSQSLNTEAFF
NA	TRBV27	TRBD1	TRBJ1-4	TGTGCCAGCAGGACAGGGGAAACAACTAATGAAAAACTGTTTTTT	CASRTGETTNEKLFF
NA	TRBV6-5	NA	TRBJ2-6	TGTGCCAGCATGTTATCCGGGGCCAACGTCCTGACTTTC	CASMLSGANVLTF